These T cell receptor beta chains were read from a single sample in a study of PD-L1 blockade in urothelial cancer. Some clones are missing from TCRdb's copy, which holds only in-frame ones; the method was immunoSEQ multiplex PCR. The sample holds tens of thousands of clones; 81% are singletons and the top ten take 1.6%. The starting material was PBMCs, obtained around atezolizumab (anti-PD-L1) treatment. Every receptor here comes from a man between 70 and 80 years old with urothelial cancer. Both conserved end residues are part of each CDR3. Each record gives: V gene, D gene, J gene, clone size, CDR3 DNA, CDR3 protein. A D gene is named only where the DNA matches it firmly. A row's size may be missing; if present it is once, few, many or a size class.

V: TRBV4-1; D: TRBD2; J: TRBJ2-1; size: -; DNA: TGCGCCAGCAGCCCGGAGACTAGCGGGAGAAATGAGCAGTTCTTC; CDR3: CASSPETSGRNEQFF
V: TRBV30; D: TRBD1; J: TRBJ1-2; size: -; DNA: TGTGCCTGCCTAGTAGGGGGCGGTGGCTACACCTTC; CDR3: CACLVGGGGYTF
V: TRBV9; D: TRBD2; J: TRBJ2-2; size: -; DNA: TGTGCCAGCAGCGTTGGAGCGGGAGCAAGGACCGGGGAGCTGTTTTTT; CDR3: CASSVGAGARTGELFF
V: TRBV4-3; D: TRBD1; J: TRBJ2-4; size: -; DNA: TGCGCCAGCAGCCAAGCCGGGACAGGGTGGTCCAAAAACATTCAGTACTTC; CDR3: CASSQAGTGWSKNIQYF
V: TRBV5-6; D: TRBD1; J: TRBJ1-1; size: -; DNA: TGTGCCAGCAGCTACGGGACAGGTCGAGCTGAAGCTTTCTTT; CDR3: CASSYGTGRAEAFF
V: TRBV5-1; D: -; J: TRBJ2-3; size: -; DNA: TGCGCCAGCAGCTTGAACGGGGTTAAAACAGATACGCAGTATTTT; CDR3: CASSLNGVKTDTQYF
V: TRBV28; D: -; J: TRBJ1-4; size: -; DNA: TGTGCCAGCAGTTTAGGGGCCAGTACGCTGTTTTTT; CDR3: CASSLGASTLFF
V: TRBV5-1; D: -; J: TRBJ2-3; size: -; DNA: TGCGCCAGCAGCTTGCTGTCTAGCAGCACAGATACGCAGTATTTT; CDR3: CASSLLSSSTDTQYF
V: TRBV6-5; D: TRBD1; J: TRBJ1-2; size: -; DNA: TGTGCCAGCAGTTACGGAACCGGGACAGGGGGTGGCTACACCTTC; CDR3: CASSYGTGTGGGYTF
V: TRBV19; D: -; J: TRBJ1-2; size: once; DNA: TGTGCCAGTAGTATGGGAGGGGAAGGCTACACCTTC; CDR3: CASSMGGEGYTF
V: TRBV5-8; D: -; J: TRBJ1-5; size: -; DNA: TGTGCCAGCAGCTTGTCAGGAAATAGCAATCAGCCCCAGCATTTT; CDR3: CASSLSGNSNQPQHF
V: TRBV7-3; D: TRBD2; J: TRBJ2-2; size: -; DNA: TGTGCCAGCAGCACTAGCGGGGGGAACACCGGGGAGCTGTTTTTT; CDR3: CASSTSGGNTGELFF
V: TRBV18; D: -; J: TRBJ2-7; size: -; DNA: TGTGCCAGCTCCCCTACCGCCGGGACCTACGAGCAGTACTTC; CDR3: CASSPTAGTYEQYF
V: TRBV7-3; D: TRBD2; J: TRBJ2-1; size: once; DNA: TGTGCCAGCAGCTTAACGAGCGGGAGGGATGAGCAGTTCTTC; CDR3: CASSLTSGRDEQFF
V: TRBV15; D: -; J: TRBJ1-4; size: -; DNA: TGTGCCACCATGGGGGGGGATCGGGAAAAACTGTTTTTT; CDR3: CATMGGDREKLFF
V: TRBV27; D: -; J: TRBJ2-1; size: -; DNA: TGTGCCAGCAGTTTGGGGAGCTCCTACAATGAGCAGTTCTTC; CDR3: CASSLGSSYNEQFF
V: TRBV6-5; D: -; J: TRBJ1-6; size: once; DNA: TGTGCCAGCAGTTACGGTGGTCGTCAGGGAAGTTCACCCCTCCACTTT; CDR3: CASSYGGRQGSSPLHF
V: TRBV28; D: -; J: TRBJ2-1; size: -; DNA: TGTGCCAGCAGTGGGACTGCGAGCTCCTACAATGAGCAGTTCTTC; CDR3: CASSGTASSYNEQFF
V: TRBV6-6; D: TRBD1; J: TRBJ2-7; size: -; DNA: TGTGCCAGCAGTTCACGAATCGTCGGGCCGGACAGGGGAAACTTC; CDR3: CASSSRIVGPDRGNF
V: TRBV6-1; D: TRBD1; J: TRBJ2-7; size: -; DNA: TGTGCCAGCAAGGGGACAGGGATTAACGAGCAGTACTTC; CDR3: CASKGTGINEQYF
V: TRBV29-1; D: TRBD2; J: TRBJ2-5; size: -; DNA: TGCAGCGTTGAACCCCCTAGCGGGTGGGAGACCCAGTACTTC; CDR3: CSVEPPSGWETQYF
V: TRBV5-6; D: -; J: TRBJ2-1; size: -; DNA: TGTGCCAGCAGCTTGACCGGCGGGAACTCCTACAATGAGCAGTTCTTC; CDR3: CASSLTGGNSYNEQFF
V: TRBV5-6; D: TRBD2; J: TRBJ2-7; size: few; DNA: TGTGCCAGCAGCCCTATACTAGCGGGAGATCCTTACGAGCAGTACTTC; CDR3: CASSPILAGDPYEQYF
V: TRBV18; D: TRBD2; J: TRBJ2-7; size: -; DNA: TGTGCCAGCTCACCCCTCACTAGCGGGACTTTGTACGAGCAGTACTTC; CDR3: CASSPLTSGTLYEQYF
V: TRBV6-4; D: -; J: TRBJ1-1; size: -; DNA: TGTGCCAGCAGGGACACCTCCAAGGGGACTGAAGCTTTCTTT; CDR3: CASRDTSKGTEAFF
V: TRBV27; D: TRBD2; J: TRBJ2-3; size: -; DNA: TGTGCCAGGGGGGAGGGTACGCAGTATTTT; CDR3: CARGEGTQYF
V: TRBV19; D: -; J: TRBJ2-3; size: -; DNA: TGTGCCAGTAGTATAGGAGCAGGGTTGACAGATACGCAGTATTTT; CDR3: CASSIGAGLTDTQYF
V: TRBV6-5; D: -; J: TRBJ1-1; size: few; DNA: TGTGCCAGCAGCTACCCAAACAGGGCGAACACTGAAGCTTTCTTT; CDR3: CASSYPNRANTEAFF
V: TRBV29-1; D: -; J: TRBJ2-1; size: -; DNA: TGCAGCGTTGAAGATACTAGCTACAATGAGCAGTTCTTC; CDR3: CSVEDTSYNEQFF
V: TRBV27; D: -; J: TRBJ2-1; size: -; DNA: TGTGCCAGCAGTTTCGGTCGAATCTCCTACAATGAGCAGTTCTTC; CDR3: CASSFGRISYNEQFF
V: TRBV10-2; D: -; J: TRBJ1-5; size: -; DNA: TGCGCCAGCAGTGACCCCGAGCAGCCCCAGCATTTT; CDR3: CASSDPEQPQHF
V: TRBV9; D: TRBD2; J: TRBJ2-5; size: -; DNA: TGTGCCAGCAGCGGGGGATTAGCGGGAGGGGGTGAAGAGACCCAGTACTTC; CDR3: CASSGGLAGGGEETQYF
V: TRBV7-2; D: TRBD2; J: TRBJ2-5; size: -; DNA: TGTGCCAGCAGCCCCGGGACTAGCGCCGTCTGGGAGACCCAGTACTTC; CDR3: CASSPGTSAVWETQYF
V: TRBV30; D: -; J: TRBJ1-3; size: -; DNA: TGTGCCTGGAGGGGCCCATTCGGCAGGGCAGCTGGAAACACCATATATTTT; CDR3: CAWRGPFGRAAGNTIYF
V: TRBV27; D: TRBD1; J: TRBJ2-7; size: once; DNA: TGTGCCAGCAGTCTGCCGGGACAGGGAGGCGAGCAGTACTTC; CDR3: CASSLPGQGGEQYF
V: TRBV4-3; D: -; J: TRBJ2-7; size: -; DNA: TGCGCCAGCAGCCGCTCGCCTTCCAGTGGCGAGCAGTACTTC; CDR3: CASSRSPSSGEQYF
V: TRBV10-2; D: -; J: TRBJ1-5; size: -; DNA: TGCGCCAGCAGTGAGCTAGGACTTACGGGTCAGCCCCAGCATTTT; CDR3: CASSELGLTGQPQHF